Listed here is a single TCR beta chain. The sample is drawn from a study of blood T cell repertoires in COVID-19. J gave up 0 bases and V 2 bases, and 3 bases lay outside the gene matches. There are 16 residues in the CDR3. The V gene's germline CDR1 is SGHTA and CDR2 FQGTGA. Assay: immunoSEQ multiplex PCR; the TCRdb copy retains only in-frame clones and omits some. The sample consists of about 130,000 clones, 74% of them appearing once. The chain links TRBV7-3 to TRBJ2-1, with 8 bases fitting TRBD2. Sequenced sample: peripheral blood. The sequence was collected from a man between 60 and 70 years old with acute or convalescent COVID-19. CDR3 in DNA: TGTGCCAGCAGCTTAGAGACTAGCGTCTCCTACAATGAGCAGTTCTTC. Protein product: CASSLETSVSYNEQFF.